This T cell receptor beta chain was retrieved from a study of blood T cell repertoires in COVID-19. Overall study: Samples of COVID-19 (acute and convalescent) were obtained from the United States, Italy and Spain. Nucleic acid was either cDNA or gDNA, and it came from T cells, B-cell-depleted T cells, or PBMCs.

Authors' analysis steps: Using reference gene primer amplification, nucleated cell counts were estimated. Profiling relied on immunoSEQ multiplex PCR, and the TCRdb table lists in-frame clones only, not all of them. V and J calls and clone size are copied from that table; D and trimming were computed from the DNA. The sample holds about 120,000 clones, roughly nine tenths seen once. V lost 8 bases, J lost 7 bases, and 11 bases stayed unmatched. The CDR3 is made up of 14 amino acids. Germline V lookup: CDR1 MNHEY, CDR2 SVGAGI. The sequencing sample was made of peripheral blood. This TCR was sampled from a man between 65 and 85 years old who had recovered from COVID-19. This chain connects TRBV6-5 to TRBJ1-2; 9 bases agree with TRBD1. The CDR3 is CASRDWTGDFGYTF. CDR3 nucleotides: TGTGCCAGCCGGGACTGGACAGGGGATTTTGGCTACACCTTC.